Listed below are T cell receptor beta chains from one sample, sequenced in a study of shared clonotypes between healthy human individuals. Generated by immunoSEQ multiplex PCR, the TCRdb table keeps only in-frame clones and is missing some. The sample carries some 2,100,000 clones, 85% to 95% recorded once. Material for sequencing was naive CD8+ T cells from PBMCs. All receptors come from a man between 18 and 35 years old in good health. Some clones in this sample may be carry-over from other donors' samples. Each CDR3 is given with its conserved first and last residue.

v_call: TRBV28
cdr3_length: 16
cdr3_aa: CASSSGSWPRGYGYTF

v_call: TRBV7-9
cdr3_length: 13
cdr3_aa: CASSAQGYYGYTF

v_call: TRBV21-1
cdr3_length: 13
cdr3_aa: CARETRGETEAFF

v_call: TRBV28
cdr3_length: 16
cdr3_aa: CASSFPTTQNTYEQYF

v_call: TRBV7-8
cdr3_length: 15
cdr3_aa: CASSLGGRVTDTQYF

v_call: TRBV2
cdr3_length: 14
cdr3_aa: CASSGRLVFTEAFF

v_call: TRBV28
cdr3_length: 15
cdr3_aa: CASSFGDRVNQPQHF

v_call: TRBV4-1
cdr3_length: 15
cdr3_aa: CASSQQVGPYNEQFF

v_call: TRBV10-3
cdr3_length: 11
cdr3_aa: CAISEPWGYTF

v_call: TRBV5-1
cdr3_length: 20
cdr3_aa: CASSLGRGAAYYSSYNEQFF

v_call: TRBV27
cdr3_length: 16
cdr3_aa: CASSLWGAIGTGELFF

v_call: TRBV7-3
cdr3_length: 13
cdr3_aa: CASSLDSEETQYF

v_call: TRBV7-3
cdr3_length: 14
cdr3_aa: CASSLIQGTDTQYF

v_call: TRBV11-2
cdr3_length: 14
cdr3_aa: CASSLSIPGQKLHF

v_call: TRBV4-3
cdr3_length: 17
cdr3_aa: CASSQETGGEGYNEQFF

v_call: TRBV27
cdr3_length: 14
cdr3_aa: CASQTSRDGYGYTF

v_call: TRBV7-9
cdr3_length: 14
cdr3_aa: CASSLDASQNTIYF

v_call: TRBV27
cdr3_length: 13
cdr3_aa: CASSFSPVFEQYF

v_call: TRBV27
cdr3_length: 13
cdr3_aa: CASSWGANTEAFF

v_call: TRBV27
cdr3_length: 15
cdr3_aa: CASSLFPGNTGELFF

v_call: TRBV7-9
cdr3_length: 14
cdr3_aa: CASSQGGGSNEQFF

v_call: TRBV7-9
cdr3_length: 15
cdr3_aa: CASSPTDRGRDGYTF

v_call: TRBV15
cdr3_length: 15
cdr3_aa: CATSREGGGTGELFF

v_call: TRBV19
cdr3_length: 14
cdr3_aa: CASSHRGPNEKLFF

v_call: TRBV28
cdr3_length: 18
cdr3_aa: CASRQFGTGGAAGNTIYF

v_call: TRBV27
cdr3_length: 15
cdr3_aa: CASSSMTGGAYEQYF

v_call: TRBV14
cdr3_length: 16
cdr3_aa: CASSPPAAGGPGELFF

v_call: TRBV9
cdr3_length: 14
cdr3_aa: CASTYSKGGETQYF

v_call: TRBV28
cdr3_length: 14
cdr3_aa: CASSPGPASTEAFF

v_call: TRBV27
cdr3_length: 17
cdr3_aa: CASSPRLAGGPTDTQYF

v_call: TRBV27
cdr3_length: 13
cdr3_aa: CASSYGSGYEQYF

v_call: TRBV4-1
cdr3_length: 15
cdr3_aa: CASSQDWAGNQPQHF

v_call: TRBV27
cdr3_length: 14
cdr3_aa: CASSNSGRSQPQHF

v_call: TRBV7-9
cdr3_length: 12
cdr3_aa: CANRGDGNTIYF

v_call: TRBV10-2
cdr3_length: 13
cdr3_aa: CASSEGHYQPQHF

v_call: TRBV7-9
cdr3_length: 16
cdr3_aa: CASSRPDRVNAGELFF

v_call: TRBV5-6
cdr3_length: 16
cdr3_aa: CASSSRQGALFYEQYF

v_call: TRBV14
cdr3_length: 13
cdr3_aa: CASSTWDPYEQYF

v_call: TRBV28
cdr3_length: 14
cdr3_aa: CASSFLLSSYEQYF

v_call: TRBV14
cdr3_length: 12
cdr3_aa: CASNEVNEKLFF

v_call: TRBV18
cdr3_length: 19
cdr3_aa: CASSPPGLAGVVRDDEQFF

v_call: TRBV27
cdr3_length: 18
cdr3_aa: CASRTGLAPLPSTDTQYF

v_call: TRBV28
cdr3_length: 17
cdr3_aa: CASSPPIRRKSSYEQYF